The clone carrying this T cell receptor (beta chain) showed up just a few times. Its matching antigen is unknown. The data belong to a study of T-cell reconstitution after alpha-beta-depleted transplantation in children. Study-wide results and limits: The study reportedly traced alpha-beta T cells about two months after transplant to several hundred expanded graft clones. Once a year had passed after transplant, T-cell counts and diversity came mostly from newly produced T cells.

Unique molecular identifiers were incorporated into the prepared TCRbeta library. TCRdb analysed the PCR reads with MiXCR anew, one entry per CDR3 protein. The sample includes fewer than 550,000 distinct CDR3 sequences, about 10% of them seen just once. Germline values: CDR1 MGHRA, CDR2 YSYEKL. This CDR3 comprises 13 residues. Trimming took 3 bases from V and 6 from J, leaving 12 bases between them. V gene TRBV4-1 combines with J gene TRBJ2-7; D is undetermined. This specimen consisted of PBMCs, obtained before TCRalphabeta/CD19-depleted stem cell transplant. The receptor was derived from a child aged 2-15 years with inherited bone marrow failure, due to receive a stem cell transplant. This CDR3 is CASSQFSGSEQYF. The CDR3 coding sequence is TGCGCCAGCAGCCAGTTCAGTGGGTCCGAGCAGTACTTC.